The clone carrying this T cell receptor (beta chain) has just one count. Its antigen is unknown. The data belong to a study of shared clonotypes between healthy human individuals. Overall study findings and caveats: The sharing of about 5% of naive CD4 clonotypes was seen across several donors.

Produced via immunoSEQ multiplex PCR; TCRdb's table is partial and in-frame only. The table includes millions of clones, 95% detected once. J was trimmed by 3 bases and V by 5 bases; bases with no gene match: 13. The CDR3 sequence is 17 residues long. Germline V gene sequence: CDR1 LNHDA, CDR2 SQIVND (reference sequence). Specimen: naive CD4+ T cells sorted from blood. Subset meaning: CD45RA+ positively selected. The clonotype was recovered from a young man in good health. The chain employs TRBV19 and TRBJ2-7; 10 nucleotides align to TRBD2. The CDR3 sequence: CASSSGTSVVPLYEQYF. DNA for the CDR3: TGTGCCAGTAGTTCCGGGACTAGCGTAGTGCCCCTCTACGAGCAGTACTTC.